Listed below are T cell receptor beta chains from one sample, sequenced in a study. TCRdb passed the 5' RACE reads through MiXCR, listing each CDR3 protein once. Among 50,000 to 60,000 distinct CDR3 sequences listed, less than 25% were seen once. Sequencing was performed on tumor-infiltrating Tregs sorted from the breast tumor. The receptors come from a female donor with breast cancer. Each CDR3 is given with its conserved first and last residue. A D gene is named only where the DNA matches it firmly. A clone size is listed for some rows: how often the clone was seen (once, few, many), or a class if it is expanded.

len | abundance | j_gene | d_gene | v_gene | CDR3nt | CDR3aa
14 | . | TRBJ1-1 | . | TRBV5-3 | TGTGCCAGAAGCTTGGGGGGGATGAACACTGAAGCTTTCTTT | CARSLGGMNTEAFF
15 | few | TRBJ2-1 | TRBD2 | TRBV2 | TGTGCCAGCAGTTCTAGCGGGAGGATCCACAATGAGCAGTTCTTC | CASSSSGRIHNEQFF
13 | . | TRBJ2-3 | . | TRBV7-2 | TGTGCCAGCAGCTCTCAGGGCCCTGATACGCAGTATTTT | CASSSQGPDTQYF
16 | . | TRBJ1-6 | TRBD1 | TRBV5-1 | TGCGCCAGCAGCCCGACAGGGGGATTAGCTAATTCACCCCTCCACTTT | CASSPTGGLANSPLHF
12 | many | TRBJ2-5 | . | TRBV29-1 | TGCAGCGTAACGGGACACCAAGAGACCCAGTACTTC | CSVTGHQETQYF
15 | many | TRBJ1-5 | . | TRBV7-2 | TGTGCCAGCAGCTTCGGCTCCGGGAGCGATCAGCCCCAGCATTTT | CASSFGSGSDQPQHF
12 | once | TRBJ2-1 | . | TRBV5-1 | TGCGCCAGCAGCCGGGACTGCAATGAGCAGTTCTTC | CASSRDCNEQFF
17 | many | TRBJ2-3 | . | TRBV4-2 | TGTGCCAGCAGCCAAGCGGTAGGATCAGGGGGGACAGATACGCAGTATTTT | CASSQAVGSGGTDTQYF
13 | . | TRBJ1-2 | . | TRBV29-1 | TGCAGCGTTGGAAGCAGGGAAACCTATGGCTACACCTTC | CSVGSRETYGYTF
16 | medium-sized | TRBJ2-1 | . | TRBV5-1 | TGCGCCAGCAGCCAGGGGGGGCAGGGGACGTTCGATGAGCAGTTCTTC | CASSQGGQGTFDEQFF
13 | many | TRBJ2-1 | . | TRBV11-2 | TGTGCCAGCAGCTTAGGGACAGCTAATGAGCAGTTCTTC | CASSLGTANEQFF
16 | . | TRBJ1-3 | . | TRBV9 | TGTGCCAGCAGCGTAGGAACCTCGAACTACGGAAACACCATATATTTT | CASSVGTSNYGNTIYF
16 | many | TRBJ1-5 | TRBD1 | TRBV15 | TGTGCCACCAGCAGGTCGGACAGGCGATACAATCAGCCCCAGCATTTT | CATSRSDRRYNQPQHF
12 | few | TRBJ1-1 | . | TRBV20-1 | TGCAGTGCTAGACCGATGAACACTGAAGCTTTCTTT | CSARPMNTEAFF
17 | . | TRBJ2-1 | TRBD1 | TRBV7-3 | TGTGCCGGCAGCTCCTCCCGGGGACAGGGTTGGGCATATGGGCAGTTCTTC | CAGSSSRGQGWAYGQFF
15 | few | TRBJ2-1 | TRBD1 | TRBV2 | TGTGCCAGCAGTGTAGACAGGGGGCTGTACAATGAGCAGTTCTTC | CASSVDRGLYNEQFF
15 | few | TRBJ2-1 | . | TRBV10-3 | TGTGCCATCAGTGCGGGACTGAAGAGAGACAATGAGCAGTTCTTC | CAISAGLKRDNEQFF
15 | many | TRBJ2-1 | . | TRBV7-2 | TGTGCCAGCAGATCCAGATCTGGACTCCACAATGAGCAGTTCTTC | CASRSRSGLHNEQFF
12 | many | TRBJ1-2 | TRBD1 | TRBV20-1 | TGCAGTGCGAGGGACAGGGTTTGGGGCTACACCTTC | CSARDRVWGYTF
14 | . | TRBJ2-5 | . | TRBV5-6 | TGTGCCAGCAGTCGCCGGGACCCCCAAGAGACCCAGTACTTC | CASSRRDPQETQYF
14 | few | TRBJ1-3 | . | TRBV6-5 | TGTGCCAGCAGACCCCAGGGAACAGGAAACACCATATATTTT | CASRPQGTGNTIYF
14 | . | TRBJ1-2 | . | TRBV6-5 | TGTGCCAGCAGTGAGACAGCCGGGAACTATGGCTACACCTTC | CASSETAGNYGYTF
15 | few | TRBJ2-1 | TRBD2 | TRBV6-2/TRBV6-3 | TGTGCCAGCAGCCCCCTGGGGACTAGGAACAATGAGCAGTTCTTC | CASSPLGTRNNEQFF
13 | . | TRBJ1-6 | . | TRBV5-6 | TGTGCCAGCAGCCCCCCGGGGGGGATACCCCTCCACTTT | CASSPPGGIPLHF
13 | . | TRBJ1-2 | TRBD1 | TRBV30 | TGTGCCTGGACCCTGACAGGGCCAAGAGGCTACACCTTC | CAWTLTGPRGYTF
15 | medium-sized | TRBJ2-1 | TRBD1 | TRBV5-1 | TGCGCCAGCAGCCGACAGGGAATAGGGTTCAATGAGCAGTTCTTC | CASSRQGIGFNEQFF
12 | many | TRBJ2-7 | . | TRBV25-1 | TGTGCCAGCAGTGGTGACCTGGGGGAGCAGTACTTC | CASSGDLGEQYF
16 | . | TRBJ2-1 | TRBD1 | TRBV20-1 | TGCAGTGCTAGAGGAAACAGGGGGTTTGAGGGAGATGAGCAGTTCTTC | CSARGNRGFEGDEQFF
15 | . | TRBJ2-1 | . | TRBV7-8 | TGTGCCAGCAGCTTAGTCAGATTTCCTAACAATGAGCAGTTCTTC | CASSLVRFPNNEQFF
15 | . | TRBJ1-1 | . | TRBV20-1 | TGCAGTGCGGCTGGACAGTCTGGGCGTGGCACTGAAGCTTTCTTT | CSAAGQSGRGTEAFF
16 | few | TRBJ2-7 | TRBD2 | TRBV5-1 | TGCGCCAGCAGCGCCAACTCTCCGGGACTAGCGGTTGAGCAGTACTTC | CASSANSPGLAVEQYF
15 | few | TRBJ2-7 | TRBD1 | TRBV12-3/TRBV12-4 | TGTGCCAGCGCCCGAGCCGGGACAGGGGCCTCGGGGCAGTACTTC | CASARAGTGASGQYF
13 | many | TRBJ1-1 | . | TRBV7-9 | TGTGCCAGCAGCTTAGGATCTGGCCGTAGACCTTTCTTT | CASSLGSGRRPFF
11 | medium-sized | TRBJ1-2 | . | TRBV20-1 | TGCAGTGCCTCCGGGGGCTATGGCTACACCTTC | CSASGGYGYTF
13 | many | TRBJ2-1 | . | TRBV5-1 | TGCGCCAGCAGTCAACTTAGAAGGGATGAGCAGTTCTTC | CASSQLRRDEQFF
17 | . | TRBJ2-7 | . | TRBV21-1 | TGTGCCAGCAGCCCCCGGCGGAAGGCAGTACCCCCCTACGAGCAGTACTTC | CASSPRRKAVPPYEQYF
14 | . | TRBJ1-5 | TRBD1 | TRBV29-1 | TGCAGCGTTGGGGACAGGGGGCGTAATCAGCCCCAGCATTTT | CSVGDRGRNQPQHF